These T cell receptor beta chains were read from a single sample in a study of identical twins. TCRdb re-derived calls from the 5' RACE reads in MiXCR, one entry per CDR3 protein. The table has around 100,000 distinct CDR3 sequences, about 6.1% seen once. The material sequenced was memory T cells sorted from blood. These receptors were collected from a woman between 45 and 60 years old in good health. Both conserved end residues are part of each CDR3. D genes are given only for firm matches. Where a row states a size, it is once, few, many or the class of an expanded clone; other rows omit it.

>many|-|TRBV27|12|TRBJ2-1
TGTGCCAGCAGATTGTGGGGAAGTGAGCAGTTCTTC
CASRLWGSEQFF
>many|TRBD1|TRBV6-1|12|TRBJ1-1
TGTGCCAGCAGTCTTCCGGGACAGGGTCATGGTTTT
CASSLPGQGHGF
>many|-|TRBV7-2|10|TRBJ2-1
TGTGCCAGCAGTCGAGAAAAACAGTTCTTC
CASSREKQFF
>many|TRBD1|TRBV30|13|TRBJ1-2
TGTGCCTGGAGATTCAGGGGGAACTATGGCTACACCTTC
CAWRFRGNYGYTF
>few|-|TRBV3-1|13|TRBJ2-7
TGTGCCAGCAGCCAAGATATGTGGGGCGAGCAGTACTTC
CASSQDMWGEQYF
>-|TRBD1|TRBV14|17|TRBJ1-3
TGTGCCAGCAGCTCAGTGGCAGGGGGCTTTTCTGGAAACACCATATATTTT
CASSSVAGGFSGNTIYF
>-|-|TRBV15|16|TRBJ1-3
TGTGCCACCAGCAGAGGGGACACGGGCTCTGGAAACACCATATATTTT
CATSRGDTGSGNTIYF
>many|TRBD1|TRBV2|14|TRBJ1-5
TGTGCCAGCACCCCCGGACAGGCCAATCAGCCCCAGCATTTT
CASTPGQANQPQHF
>-|-|TRBV6-2/TRBV6-3|13|TRBJ2-3
TGTGCCAGCAGACGACCCAGCACAGATACGCAGTATTTT
CASRRPSTDTQYF
>-|-|TRBV7-7|15|TRBJ2-5
TGTGCTAGCAGCTTTCGACCGGGCCTGCAAGAGACCCAGTACTTC
CASSFRPGLQETQYF
>few|-|TRBV29-1|12|TRBJ1-1
TGCAGCGTTGAAGAACTATCCACGGGAGCTTTCTTT
CSVEELSTGAFF
>many|TRBD1|TRBV7-9|14|TRBJ2-2
TGTGCCAGCAGCTCCACAGGGGTCCCCGGGGAGCTGTTTTTT
CASSSTGVPGELFF
>many|TRBD1|TRBV7-9|16|TRBJ2-7
TGTGCCAGCAGCCTATCAGGACAGGGTAGCTCCTACGAGCAGTACTTC
CASSLSGQGSSYEQYF
>-|-|TRBV28|13|TRBJ1-1
TGTGCCAGCAGCGTACAGGGGAACACTGAAGCTTTCTTT
CASSVQGNTEAFF
>-|-|TRBV19|10|TRBJ1-2
TGTGCCAGTAATGCTTATGGCTACACCTTC
CASNAYGYTF
>-|-|TRBV13|16|TRBJ2-1
TGTGCCAGCAGCCTGAATGGGGGGCCCGGGTTTGATGAGCAGTTCTTC
CASSLNGGPGFDEQFF